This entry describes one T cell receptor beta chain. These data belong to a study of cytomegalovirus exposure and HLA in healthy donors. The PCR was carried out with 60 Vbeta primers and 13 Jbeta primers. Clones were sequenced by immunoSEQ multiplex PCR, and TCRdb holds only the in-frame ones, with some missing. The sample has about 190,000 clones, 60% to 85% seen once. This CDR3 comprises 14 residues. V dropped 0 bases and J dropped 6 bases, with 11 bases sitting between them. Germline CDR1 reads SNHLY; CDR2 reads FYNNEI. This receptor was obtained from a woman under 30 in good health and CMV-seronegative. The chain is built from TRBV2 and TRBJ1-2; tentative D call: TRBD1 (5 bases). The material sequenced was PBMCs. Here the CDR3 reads CASSEARGVDGYTF. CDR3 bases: TGTGCCAGCAGTGAAGCGCGGGGGGTTGATGGCTACACCTTC.